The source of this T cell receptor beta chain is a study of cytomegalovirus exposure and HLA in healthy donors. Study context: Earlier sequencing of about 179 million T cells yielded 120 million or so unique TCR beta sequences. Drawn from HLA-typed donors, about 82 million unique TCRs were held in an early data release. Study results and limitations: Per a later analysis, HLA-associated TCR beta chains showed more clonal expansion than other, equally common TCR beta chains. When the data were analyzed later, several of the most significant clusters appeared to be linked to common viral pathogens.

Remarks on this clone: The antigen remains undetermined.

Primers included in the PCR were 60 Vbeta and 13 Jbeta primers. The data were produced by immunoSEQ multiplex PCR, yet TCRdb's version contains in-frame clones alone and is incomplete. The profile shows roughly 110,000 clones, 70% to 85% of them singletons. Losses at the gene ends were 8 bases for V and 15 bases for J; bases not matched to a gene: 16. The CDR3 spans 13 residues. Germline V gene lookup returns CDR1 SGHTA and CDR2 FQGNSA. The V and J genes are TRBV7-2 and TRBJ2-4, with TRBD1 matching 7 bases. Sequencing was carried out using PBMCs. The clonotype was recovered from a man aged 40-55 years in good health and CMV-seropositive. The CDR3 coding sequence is TGTGCCAGCTCCTTACCGTCGCGACAGGGTCTGTACTTC. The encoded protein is CASSLPSRQGLYF. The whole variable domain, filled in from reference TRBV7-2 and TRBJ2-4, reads GAGVSQSPSNKVTEKGKDVELRCDPISGHTALYWYRQSLGQGLEFLIYFQGNSAPDKSGLPSDRFSAERTGGSVSTLTIQRTQQEDSAVYLCASSLPSRQGLYFGAGTRLSVL.